This T cell receptor (beta chain) derives from a study of control samples from healthy donors and cancer patients. The method was immunoSEQ multiplex PCR; TCRdb's version includes in-frame clones alone and lacks a portion of them. This sample yields around 70,000 clones, of which under 85% are seen a single time; more than 15% belongs to the top ten. The source is a man in his sixties in good health. Sequenced: blood.

CDR3 sequence reads: CASSTRQEPSTDTQYF. The CDR3 coding sequence is TGTGCCAGCAGCACCAGACAGGAGCCTAGCACAGATACGCAGTATTTT. The V call is TRBV7-2, the J call TRBJ2-3; tentatively, D is TRBD1 (6 bases). V shed 5 bases and J shed 0 bases, with 15 bases lying between them. CDR3 length: 16 residues. CDR1 SGHTA and CDR2 FQGNSA come from the germline V gene.